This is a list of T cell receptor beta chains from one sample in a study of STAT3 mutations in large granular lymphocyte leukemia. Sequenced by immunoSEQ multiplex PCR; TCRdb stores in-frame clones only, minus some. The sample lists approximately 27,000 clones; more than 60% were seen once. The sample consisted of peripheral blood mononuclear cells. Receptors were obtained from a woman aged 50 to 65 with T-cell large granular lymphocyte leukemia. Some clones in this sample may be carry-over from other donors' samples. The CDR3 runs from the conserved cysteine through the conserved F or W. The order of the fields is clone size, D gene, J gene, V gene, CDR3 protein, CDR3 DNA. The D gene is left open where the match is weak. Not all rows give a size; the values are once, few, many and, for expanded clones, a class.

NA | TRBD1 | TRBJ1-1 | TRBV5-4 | CASSRGGGTGDEAFF | TGTGCCAGCAGCAGGGGGGGTGGGACAGGGGATGAAGCTTTCTTT
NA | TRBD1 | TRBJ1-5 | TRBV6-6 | CASSSRGTAFNQPQHF | TGTGCCAGCAGCTCCAGGGGGACAGCCTTCAATCAGCCCCAGCATTTT
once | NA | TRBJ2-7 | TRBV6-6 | CASSSIEGFYEQYF | TGTGCCAGCAGTTCCATTGAGGGTTTCTACGAGCAGTACTTC
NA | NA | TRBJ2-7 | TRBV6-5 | CASSPDSLIYEQYF | TGTGCCAGCAGCCCGGACAGCCTAATCTACGAGCAGTACTTC
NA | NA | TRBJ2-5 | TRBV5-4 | CASSWRGPGQETQYF | TGTGCCAGCAGCTGGAGGGGGCCGGGGCAAGAGACCCAGTACTTC
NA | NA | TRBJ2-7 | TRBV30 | CACMASRSYEQYF | TGTGCCTGTATGGCTAGCAGATCCTACGAGCAGTACTTC
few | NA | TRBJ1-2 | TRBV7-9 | CASSLETGGLYGYTF | TGTGCCAGCAGCTTAGAAACAGGTGGACTCTATGGCTACACCTTC
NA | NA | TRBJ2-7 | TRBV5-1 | CASSLQGPRDEQYF | TGCGCCAGCAGCCTGCAGGGTCCCCGGGACGAGCAGTACTTC
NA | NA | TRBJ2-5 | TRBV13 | CASKGASRQETQYF | TGTGCCAGCAAAGGTGCTAGCAGACAAGAGACCCAGTACTTC
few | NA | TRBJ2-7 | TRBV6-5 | CASSYRGYEQYF | TGTGCCAGCAGTTACCGTGGCTACGAGCAGTACTTC
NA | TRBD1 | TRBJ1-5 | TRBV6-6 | CASSYDGTGNQPQHF | TGTGCCAGCAGTTACGATGGGACAGGCAATCAGCCCCAGCATTTT
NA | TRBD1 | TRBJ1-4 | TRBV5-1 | CASSSATGTGPEKLFF | TGCGCCAGCAGCTCCGCAACCGGGACAGGGCCTGAAAAACTGTTTTTT
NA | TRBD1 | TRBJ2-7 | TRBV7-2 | CASSTGTGYEQYF | TGTGCCAGCAGCACCGGGACAGGGTACGAGCAGTACTTC
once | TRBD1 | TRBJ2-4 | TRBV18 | CASSPFPQGIQNIQYF | TGTGCCAGCTCACCGTTTCCACAGGGGATTCAAAACATTCAGTACTTC
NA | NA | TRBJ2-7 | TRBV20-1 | CSALNYEQYF | TGCAGTGCCCTAAACTACGAGCAGTACTTC
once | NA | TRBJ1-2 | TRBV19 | CASSSGSNRRNYGYTF | TGTGCCAGTAGCAGTGGTTCTAACAGGAGGAACTATGGCTACACCTTC
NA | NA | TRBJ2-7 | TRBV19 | CASSISHRSSYEQYF | TGTGCCAGTAGTATATCTCACAGGTCCTCCTACGAGCAGTACTTC
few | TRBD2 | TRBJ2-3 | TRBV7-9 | CASSLARWTSGSTDTQYF | TGTGCCAGCAGCTTAGCGCGCTGGACTAGCGGGAGTACAGATACGCAGTATTTT
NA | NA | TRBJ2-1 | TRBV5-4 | CASSSYNEQFF | TGTGCCAGCAGCTCCTACAATGAGCAGTTCTTC
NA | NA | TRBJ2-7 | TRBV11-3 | CASSLAAGNEQYF | TGTGCCAGCAGCCTCGCGGCAGGCAACGAGCAGTACTTC
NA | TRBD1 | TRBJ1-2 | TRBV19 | CASIRTGTVGYGYTF | TGTGCCAGTATCAGGACAGGGACCGTGGGCTATGGCTACACCTTC
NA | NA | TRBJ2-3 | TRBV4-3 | CASSQDLGLLLDTQYF | TGCGCCAGCAGCCAAGATCTAGGCCTGTTGTTAGATACGCAGTATTTT
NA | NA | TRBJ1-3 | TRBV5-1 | CASSRGTAGSGNTIYF | TGCGCCAGCAGCCGCGGGACGGCTGGCTCTGGAAACACCATATATTTT
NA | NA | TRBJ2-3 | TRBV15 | CATSRDRARSTDTQYF | TGTGCCACCAGCAGAGATCGGGCCAGAAGCACAGATACGCAGTATTTT
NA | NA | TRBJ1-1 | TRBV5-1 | CASSLVAGLTNTEAFF | TGCGCCAGCAGCTTGGTTGCGGGACTAACGAACACTGAAGCTTTCTTT
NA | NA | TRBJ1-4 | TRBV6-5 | CASSYGSTNEKLFF | TGTGCCAGCAGTTACGGTTCAACTAATGAAAAACTGTTTTTT
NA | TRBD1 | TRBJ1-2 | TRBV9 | CASSVDGDRGFYGYTF | TGTGCCAGCAGCGTAGACGGGGACAGGGGGTTTTATGGCTACACCTTC
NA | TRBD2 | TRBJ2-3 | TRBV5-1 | CASSGGLAGSADTQYF | TGCGCCAGCAGCGGGGGACTAGCGGGAAGTGCAGATACGCAGTATTTT
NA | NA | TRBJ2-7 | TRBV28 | CASSYGQRSYEQYF | TGTGCCAGCAGCTACGGACAGCGCTCCTACGAGCAGTACTTC
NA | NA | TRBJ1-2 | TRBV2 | CASSEDWGDGYTF | TGTGCCAGCAGTGAAGATTGGGGGGATGGCTACACCTTC
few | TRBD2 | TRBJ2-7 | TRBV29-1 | CSVELWREGVEQYF | TGCAGCGTTGAGTTGTGGCGGGAGGGCGTCGAGCAGTACTTC
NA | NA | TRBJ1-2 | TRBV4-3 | CASSQGDGALSYGYTF | TGCGCCAGCAGCCAAGGTGATGGGGCGTTAAGCTATGGCTACACCTTC
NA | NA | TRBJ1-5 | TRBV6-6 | CASSYSNNLGQPQHF | TGTGCCAGCAGTTACTCGAACAATCTGGGGCAGCCCCAGCATTTT
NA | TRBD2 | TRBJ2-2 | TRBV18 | CASSPRTSRYTGELFF | TGTGCCAGCTCACCCCGGACTAGCCGATACACCGGGGAGCTGTTTTTT
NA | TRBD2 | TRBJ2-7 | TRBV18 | CASSPPGLAGGPFYEQYF | TGTGCCAGCTCACCACCGGGACTAGCGGGAGGGCCGTTCTACGAGCAGTACTTC
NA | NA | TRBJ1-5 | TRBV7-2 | CASSSAGRPQHF | TGTGCCAGCAGCTCGGCGGGGAGGCCCCAGCATTTT
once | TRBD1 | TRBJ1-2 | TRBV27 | CASSPGTGGRSGYTF | TGTGCCAGCAGTCCCGGGACAGGGGGCAGAAGTGGCTACACCTTC
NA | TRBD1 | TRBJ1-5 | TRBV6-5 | CASKQDRASNQPQHF | TGTGCCAGCAAGCAAGACAGGGCTAGCAATCAGCCCCAGCATTTT
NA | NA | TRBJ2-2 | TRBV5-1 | CASSLIVGGELFF | TGCGCCAGCAGCTTAATAGTGGGCGGGGAGCTGTTTTTT
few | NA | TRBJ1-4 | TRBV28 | CASSSRGRGKTNEKLFF | TGTGCCAGCAGTTCCCGGGGCAGGGGAAAAACTAATGAAAAACTGTTTTTT
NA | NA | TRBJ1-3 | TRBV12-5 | CASGNKEGLDTIYF | TGTGCTAGTGGCAATAAGGAGGGGCTCGACACCATATATTTT
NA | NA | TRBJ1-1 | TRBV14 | CASSLPGYMNTEAFF | TGTGCCAGCAGCCTTCCGGGATATATGAACACTGAAGCTTTCTTT
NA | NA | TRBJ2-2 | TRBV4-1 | CASSQGQNTGELFF | TGCGCCAGCAGCCAAGGACAGAACACCGGGGAGCTGTTTTTT
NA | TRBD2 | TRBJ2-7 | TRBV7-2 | CASSKGTSGERWDEQYF | TGTGCCAGCAGCAAGGGGACTAGCGGGGAGAGGTGGGACGAGCAGTACTTC
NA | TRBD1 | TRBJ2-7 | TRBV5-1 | CASRPRDRSYEQYF | TGCGCCAGCAGGCCTCGGGACAGATCCTACGAGCAGTACTTC